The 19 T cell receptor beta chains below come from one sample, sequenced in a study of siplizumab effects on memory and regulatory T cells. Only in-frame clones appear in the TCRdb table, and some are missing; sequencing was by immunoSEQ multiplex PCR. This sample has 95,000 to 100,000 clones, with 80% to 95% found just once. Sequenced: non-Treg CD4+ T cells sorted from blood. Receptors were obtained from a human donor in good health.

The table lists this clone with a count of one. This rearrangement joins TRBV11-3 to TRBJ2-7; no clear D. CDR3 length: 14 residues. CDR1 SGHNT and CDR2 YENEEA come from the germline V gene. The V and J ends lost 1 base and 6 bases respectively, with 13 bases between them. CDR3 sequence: CASSLVGRTAEQYF. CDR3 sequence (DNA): TGTGCCAGCAGCTTAGTCGGCCGAACGGCCGAGCAGTACTTC.

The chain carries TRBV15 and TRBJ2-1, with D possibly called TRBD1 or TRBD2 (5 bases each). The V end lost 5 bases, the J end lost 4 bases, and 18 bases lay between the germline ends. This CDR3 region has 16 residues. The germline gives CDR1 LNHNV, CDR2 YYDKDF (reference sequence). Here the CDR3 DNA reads TGTGCCACCAGCGCGACGGGGCTAGGGGCTTACAATGAGCAGTTCTTC. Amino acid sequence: CATSATGLGAYNEQFF.

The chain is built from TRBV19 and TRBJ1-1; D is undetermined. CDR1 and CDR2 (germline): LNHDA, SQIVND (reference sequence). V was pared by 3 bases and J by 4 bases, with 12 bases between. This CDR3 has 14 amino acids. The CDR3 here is CASSIKGKSTEAFF. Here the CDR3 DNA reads TGTGCCAGTAGTATCAAGGGTAAGAGCACTGAAGCTTTCTTT. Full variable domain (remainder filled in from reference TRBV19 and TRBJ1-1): DGGITQSPKYLFRKEGQNVTLSCEQNLNHDAMYWYRQDPGQGLRLIYYSQIVNDFQKGDIAEGYSVSREKKESFPLTVTSAQKNPTAFYLCASSIKGKSTEAFFGQGTRLTVV.

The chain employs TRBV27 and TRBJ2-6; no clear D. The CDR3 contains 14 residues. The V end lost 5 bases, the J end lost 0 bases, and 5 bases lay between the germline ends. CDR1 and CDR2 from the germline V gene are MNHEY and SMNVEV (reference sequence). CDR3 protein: CASSEASGANVLTF. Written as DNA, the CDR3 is TGTGCCAGCAGTGAAGCCTCTGGGGCCAACGTCCTGACTTTC.

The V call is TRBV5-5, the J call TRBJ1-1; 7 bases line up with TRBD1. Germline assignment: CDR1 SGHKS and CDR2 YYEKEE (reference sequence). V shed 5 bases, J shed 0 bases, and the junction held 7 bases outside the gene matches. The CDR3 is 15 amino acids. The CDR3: CASRALTGMNTEAFF. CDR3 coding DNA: TGTGCCAGCAGAGCCTTGACAGGGATGAACACTGAAGCTTTCTTT. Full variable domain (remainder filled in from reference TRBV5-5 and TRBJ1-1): DAGVTQSPTHLIKTRGQQVTLRCSPISGHKSVSWYQQVLGQGPQFIFQYYEKEERGRGNFPDRFSARQFPNYSSELNVNALLLGDSALYLCASRALTGMNTEAFFGQGTRLTVV.

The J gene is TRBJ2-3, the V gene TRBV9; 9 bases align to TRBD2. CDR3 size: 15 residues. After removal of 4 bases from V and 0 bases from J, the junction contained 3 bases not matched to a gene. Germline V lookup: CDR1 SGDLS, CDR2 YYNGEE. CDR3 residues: CASSSSGTSTDTQYF. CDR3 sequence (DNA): TGTGCCAGCAGCTCTAGCGGGACTAGCACAGATACGCAGTATTTT.

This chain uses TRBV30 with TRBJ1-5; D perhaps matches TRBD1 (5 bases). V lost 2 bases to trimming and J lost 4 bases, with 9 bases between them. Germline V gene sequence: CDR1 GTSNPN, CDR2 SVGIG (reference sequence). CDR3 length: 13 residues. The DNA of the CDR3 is TGTGCCTGGAGTCGAGGGGAGAATCAGCCCCAGCATTTT. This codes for CAWSRGENQPQHF.

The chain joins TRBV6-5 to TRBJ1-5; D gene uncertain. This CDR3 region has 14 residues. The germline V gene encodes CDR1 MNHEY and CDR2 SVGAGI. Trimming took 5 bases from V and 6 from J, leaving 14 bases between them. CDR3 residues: CASSENWSGQPQHF. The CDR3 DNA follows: TGTGCCAGCAGTGAAAATTGGTCGGGTCAGCCCCAGCATTTT.

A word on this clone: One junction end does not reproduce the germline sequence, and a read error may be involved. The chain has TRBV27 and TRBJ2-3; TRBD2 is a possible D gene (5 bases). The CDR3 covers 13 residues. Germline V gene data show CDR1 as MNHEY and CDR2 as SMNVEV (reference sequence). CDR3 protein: CVSSYGNTDTQYF. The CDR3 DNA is TGTGTCAGCAGTTACGGGAACACAGATACGCAGTATTTT.

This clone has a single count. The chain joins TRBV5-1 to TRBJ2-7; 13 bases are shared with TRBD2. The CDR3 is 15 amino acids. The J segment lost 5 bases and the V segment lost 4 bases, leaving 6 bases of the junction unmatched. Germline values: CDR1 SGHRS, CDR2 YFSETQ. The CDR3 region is CASSPGLAGDHEQYF. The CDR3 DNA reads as TGCGCCAGCAGCCCAGGACTAGCGGGAGACCACGAGCAGTACTTC.

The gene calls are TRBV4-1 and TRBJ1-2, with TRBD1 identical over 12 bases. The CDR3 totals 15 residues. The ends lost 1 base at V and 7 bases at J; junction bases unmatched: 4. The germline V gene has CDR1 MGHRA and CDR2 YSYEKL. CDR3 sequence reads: CASSQGGTGGFGYTF. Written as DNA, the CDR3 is TGCGCCAGCAGCCAAGGCGGGACAGGGGGCTTTGGCTACACCTTC.

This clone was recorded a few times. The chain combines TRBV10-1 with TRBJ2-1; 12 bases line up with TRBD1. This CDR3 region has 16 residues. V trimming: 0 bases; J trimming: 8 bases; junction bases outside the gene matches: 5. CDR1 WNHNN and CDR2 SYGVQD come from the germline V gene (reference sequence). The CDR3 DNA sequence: TGCGCCAGCAGTGAGTCGGGACAGGGGGCTGGGCATGAGCAGTTCTTC. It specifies CASSESGQGAGHEQFF.

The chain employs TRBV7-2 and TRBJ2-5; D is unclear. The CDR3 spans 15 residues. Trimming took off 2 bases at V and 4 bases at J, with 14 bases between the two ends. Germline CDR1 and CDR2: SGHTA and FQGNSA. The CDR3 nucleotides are TGTGCCAGCAGCTTATCACGCACTTGGGGAGAGACCCAGTACTTC. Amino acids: CASSLSRTWGETQYF.

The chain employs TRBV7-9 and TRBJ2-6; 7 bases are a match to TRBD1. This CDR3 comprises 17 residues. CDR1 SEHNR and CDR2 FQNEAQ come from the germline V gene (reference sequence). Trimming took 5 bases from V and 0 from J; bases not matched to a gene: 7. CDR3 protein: CASSPTGQLSGANVLTF. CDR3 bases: TGTGCCAGCAGCCCGACGGGACAGCTCTCTGGGGCCAACGTCCTGACTTTC.

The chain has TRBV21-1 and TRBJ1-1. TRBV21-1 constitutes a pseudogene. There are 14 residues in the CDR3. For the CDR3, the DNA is TGTGCCAGCAGCCCTGTCGTTTTCGACACTGAAGCTTTCTTT. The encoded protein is CASSPVVFDTEAFF.

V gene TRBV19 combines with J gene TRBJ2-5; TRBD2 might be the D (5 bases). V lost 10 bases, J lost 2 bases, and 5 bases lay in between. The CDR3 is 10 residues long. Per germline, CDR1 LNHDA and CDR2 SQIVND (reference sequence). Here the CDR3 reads CATGQETQYF. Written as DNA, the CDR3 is TGTGCCACGGGACAAGAGACCCAGTACTTC.

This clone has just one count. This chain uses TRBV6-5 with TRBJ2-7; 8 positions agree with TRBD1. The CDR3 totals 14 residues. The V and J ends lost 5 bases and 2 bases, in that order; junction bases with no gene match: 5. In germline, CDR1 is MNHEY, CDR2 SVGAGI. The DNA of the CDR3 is TGTGCCAGCAGTGCGACAGGGGTAACCTACGAGCAGTACTTC. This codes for CASSATGVTYEQYF.

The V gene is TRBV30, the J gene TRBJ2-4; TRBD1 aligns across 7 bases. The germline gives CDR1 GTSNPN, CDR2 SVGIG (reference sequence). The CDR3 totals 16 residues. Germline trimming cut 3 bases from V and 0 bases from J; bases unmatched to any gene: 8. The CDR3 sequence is CAWSHGDSLAKNIQYF. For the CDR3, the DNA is TGTGCCTGGAGCCACGGGGACAGCTTAGCCAAAAACATTCAGTACTTC. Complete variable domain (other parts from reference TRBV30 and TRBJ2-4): SQTIHQWPATLVQPVGSPLSLECTVEGTSNPNLYWYRQAAGRGLQLLFYSVGIGQISSEVPQNLSASRPQDRQFILSSKKLLLSDSGFYLCAWSHGDSLAKNIQYFGAGTRLSVL.

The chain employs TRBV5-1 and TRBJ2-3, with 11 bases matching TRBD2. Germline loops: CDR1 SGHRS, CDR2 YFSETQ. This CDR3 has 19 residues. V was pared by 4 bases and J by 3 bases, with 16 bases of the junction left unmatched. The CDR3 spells CASSLIGTSGPPGTDTQYF. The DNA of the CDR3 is TGCGCCAGCAGCCTCATCGGGACTAGCGGACCCCCGGGGACAGATACGCAGTATTTT.